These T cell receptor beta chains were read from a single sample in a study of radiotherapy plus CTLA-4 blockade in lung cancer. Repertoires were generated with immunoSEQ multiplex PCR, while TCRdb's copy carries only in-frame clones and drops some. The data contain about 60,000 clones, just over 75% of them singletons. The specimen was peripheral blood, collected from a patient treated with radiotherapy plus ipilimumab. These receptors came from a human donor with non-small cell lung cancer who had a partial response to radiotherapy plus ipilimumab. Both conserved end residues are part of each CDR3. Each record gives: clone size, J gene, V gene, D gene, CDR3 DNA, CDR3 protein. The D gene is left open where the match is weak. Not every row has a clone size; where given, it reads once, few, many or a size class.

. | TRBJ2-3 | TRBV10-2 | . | TGCGCCAGCAGTGAGTCGAGGGCAGGGGCAGATACGCAGTATTTT | CASSESRAGADTQYF
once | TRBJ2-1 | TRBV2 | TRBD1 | TGTGCCAGCAGTGAAGCCCTCGGGACAGGGCTCAATGAGCAGTTCTTC | CASSEALGTGLNEQFF
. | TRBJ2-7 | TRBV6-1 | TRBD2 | TGTGCCAGCAGTGTGACTAGCGGGGGGGCCGGCTCCTACGAGCAGTACTTC | CASSVTSGGAGSYEQYF
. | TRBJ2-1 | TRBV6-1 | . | TGTGCCAGCAGTAACGGACAGTTCACGATCAATGAGCAGTTCTTC | CASSNGQFTINEQFF
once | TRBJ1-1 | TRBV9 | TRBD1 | TGTGCCAGCAGCCCCAGGACAGGGGAGAACACTGAAGCTTTCTTT | CASSPRTGENTEAFF
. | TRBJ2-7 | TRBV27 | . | TGTGCCAGCAGTTTATCGGCAGGAAGCTACGAGCAGTACTTC | CASSLSAGSYEQYF
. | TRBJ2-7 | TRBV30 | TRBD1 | TGTGCCTGGAGCCCTCGCCCGGGACAGGGGACCTACGAGCAGTACTTC | CAWSPRPGQGTYEQYF
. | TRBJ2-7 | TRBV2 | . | TGTGCCAGCGGGACCGGGAGAGCCTCCTACGAGCAGTACTTC | CASGTGRASYEQYF
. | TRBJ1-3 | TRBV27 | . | TGTGCCAGCAGTTTATCCGCAGGGGTGGACACCATATATTTT | CASSLSAGVDTIYF
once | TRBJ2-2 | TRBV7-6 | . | TGTGCCAGCAGCTTAAGGGGCGGGGAGCTGTTTTTT | CASSLRGGELFF
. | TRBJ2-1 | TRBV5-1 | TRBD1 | TGCGCCAGCAGCTACCGGGACAGCACCTACAATGAGCAGTTCTTC | CASSYRDSTYNEQFF
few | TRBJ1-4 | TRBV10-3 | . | TGTGCCATCATCTGGCAGGTAGGTGAAAAACTGTTTTTT | CAIIWQVGEKLFF
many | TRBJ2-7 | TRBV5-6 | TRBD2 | TGTGCCAGCAGCATACTAGCGGGGGGGAGCTCCTACGAGCAGTACTTC | CASSILAGGSSYEQYF
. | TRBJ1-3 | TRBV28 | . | TGTGCCAGCAGTTCCACCGGGTCTGGAAACACCATATATTTT | CASSSTGSGNTIYF
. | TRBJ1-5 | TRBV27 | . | TGTGCCAGCAGACCCGGGGATAGCAATCAGCCCCAGCATTTT | CASRPGDSNQPQHF
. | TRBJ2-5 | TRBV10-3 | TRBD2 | TGTGCCATAGGGACTAGCGGGGGGCAAGAGACCCAGTACTTC | CAIGTSGGQETQYF